The rows below give T cell receptor beta chains drawn from one sample of a study of cytomegalovirus exposure and HLA in healthy donors. Clones were read by immunoSEQ multiplex PCR, and TCRdb kept only the in-frame ones, dropping some. The sample consists of 50,000 to 65,000 clones, 75% to 85% of them appearing once. The sequenced sample was PBMCs. The receptors were gathered from a man between 45 and 60 years old in good health and CMV-seropositive. Each CDR3 is given with its conserved first and last residue. Fields, in order: D gene, V gene, J gene, clone size, CDR3 DNA, CDR3 protein. The D gene is left open where the match is weak. Some rows mark clone size as missing; the rest say once, few, many or name a class of expanded clone.

d_gene: NA
v_gene: TRBV18
j_gene: TRBJ1-1
abundance: NA
CDR3nt: TGTGCTAGCTCACGAAGGGACTTTTATGAGAACACTGAAGCTTTCTTT
CDR3aa: CASSRRDFYENTEAFF

d_gene: NA
v_gene: TRBV15
j_gene: TRBJ2-3
abundance: NA
CDR3nt: TGTGCCACCAGCGGGACTCGGGGCACAGATACGCAGTATTTT
CDR3aa: CATSGTRGTDTQYF

d_gene: TRBD1
v_gene: TRBV9
j_gene: TRBJ1-2
abundance: NA
CDR3nt: TGTGCCAGCACCCTATCTCAGGGGGTTGGTGGCTACACCTTC
CDR3aa: CASTLSQGVGGYTF

d_gene: NA
v_gene: TRBV7-9
j_gene: TRBJ2-1
abundance: NA
CDR3nt: TGTGCCCACAGTGGCGGGGCCTACTCCTACAATGAGCAGTTCTTC
CDR3aa: CAHSGGAYSYNEQFF

d_gene: TRBD1
v_gene: TRBV5-1
j_gene: TRBJ1-1
abundance: NA
CDR3nt: TGCGCCAGCAGCTTCGCAGGGGGCACTGAAGCTTTCTTT
CDR3aa: CASSFAGGTEAFF

d_gene: NA
v_gene: TRBV7-9
j_gene: TRBJ2-7
abundance: NA
CDR3nt: TGTGCCAGCAGCTTCGCCTACGAGCAGTACTTC
CDR3aa: CASSFAYEQYF

d_gene: NA
v_gene: TRBV6-1
j_gene: TRBJ1-2
abundance: NA
CDR3nt: TGTGCCAGCAACCCGGGAGGAGGGCCCTTGGGCGGCTACACCTTC
CDR3aa: CASNPGGGPLGGYTF

d_gene: NA
v_gene: TRBV14
j_gene: TRBJ2-3
abundance: NA
CDR3nt: TGTGCCAGCAGCCAAGATTGGGAGCGGGTCACAGATACGCAGTATTTT
CDR3aa: CASSQDWERVTDTQYF

d_gene: NA
v_gene: TRBV5-1
j_gene: TRBJ1-4
abundance: NA
CDR3nt: TGCGCCAGCAGGCCCACAGCAACTAATGAAAAACTGTTTTTT
CDR3aa: CASRPTATNEKLFF

d_gene: NA
v_gene: TRBV6-1
j_gene: TRBJ1-5
abundance: NA
CDR3nt: TGTGCCAGCAGGGGGGGAAGCAATCAGCCCCAGCATTTT
CDR3aa: CASRGGSNQPQHF

d_gene: NA
v_gene: TRBV6-5
j_gene: TRBJ2-5
abundance: NA
CDR3nt: TGTGCCAGCAGTGAACGGCCAGGGCAGGAGACCCAGTACTTC
CDR3aa: CASSERPGQETQYF

d_gene: TRBD2
v_gene: TRBV27
j_gene: TRBJ2-3
abundance: NA
CDR3nt: TGTGCCAGCAGTTTAAGATTTCAGAGCGGGAGGGGCACAGATACGCAGTATTTT
CDR3aa: CASSLRFQSGRGTDTQYF

d_gene: NA
v_gene: TRBV2
j_gene: TRBJ2-7
abundance: once
CDR3nt: TGTGCCAGCAGCCCAGGTTCGGCTTACGAGCAGTACTTC
CDR3aa: CASSPGSAYEQYF

d_gene: TRBD2
v_gene: TRBV7-3
j_gene: TRBJ2-1
abundance: once
CDR3nt: TGTGCCAGCAGCCGGGGACTAGGTGCCTACAATGAGCAGTTCTTC
CDR3aa: CASSRGLGAYNEQFF

d_gene: NA
v_gene: TRBV15
j_gene: TRBJ1-1
abundance: NA
CDR3nt: TGTGCCACCAGCAGAGATGGGAGTGGGTTCGCTGAAGCTTTCTTT
CDR3aa: CATSRDGSGFAEAFF

d_gene: TRBD2
v_gene: TRBV7-3
j_gene: TRBJ2-1
abundance: NA
CDR3nt: TGTGCCAGCAGCAGATGGGCTAGCGGGGGGGCAAATGAGCAGTTCTTC
CDR3aa: CASSRWASGGANEQFF

d_gene: NA
v_gene: TRBV4-3
j_gene: TRBJ2-1
abundance: NA
CDR3nt: TGCGCCAGCAGCCAACATATGATCGCACTCATCTACCATGAGCCGTTCTTC
CDR3aa: CASSQHMIALIYHEPFF

d_gene: TRBD1
v_gene: TRBV10-3
j_gene: TRBJ2-7
abundance: once
CDR3nt: TGTGCCATCAGGCGACAGGGCGCTGTGGACGAGCAGTACTTC
CDR3aa: CAIRRQGAVDEQYF

d_gene: TRBD1
v_gene: TRBV5-6
j_gene: TRBJ2-2
abundance: few
CDR3nt: TGTGCCAGCAGCTGGGGACAGTTGGTCACCGGGGAGCTGTTTTTT
CDR3aa: CASSWGQLVTGELFF

d_gene: TRBD2
v_gene: TRBV6-5
j_gene: TRBJ2-7
abundance: NA
CDR3nt: TGTGCCAGCAGCCCAGGGACTAGCGGGAGGGACGAGCAGTACTTC
CDR3aa: CASSPGTSGRDEQYF

d_gene: TRBD2
v_gene: TRBV9
j_gene: TRBJ2-1
abundance: NA
CDR3nt: TGTGCCAGCAGCGTAGGACTAGCGGGAGGCGCGAGCTCCTACAATGAGCAGTTCTTC
CDR3aa: CASSVGLAGGASSYNEQFF

d_gene: NA
v_gene: TRBV27
j_gene: TRBJ1-6
abundance: NA
CDR3nt: TGTGCCAGCAGTTTAACAGGGTCGGGTTCACCCCTCCACTTT
CDR3aa: CASSLTGSGSPLHF

d_gene: TRBD2
v_gene: TRBV30
j_gene: TRBJ2-3
abundance: NA
CDR3nt: TGTGCCTGGAGTGTACTAGCGGGGGGGCGGGATACGCAGTATTTT
CDR3aa: CAWSVLAGGRDTQYF

d_gene: NA
v_gene: TRBV4-3
j_gene: TRBJ2-1
abundance: few
CDR3nt: TGCGCGCGCAGCCAAGATATGATCGTACTCCTCTACAATGAGCAGTTCTTC
CDR3aa: CARSQDMIVLLYNEQFF

d_gene: NA
v_gene: TRBV9
j_gene: TRBJ2-1
abundance: NA
CDR3nt: TGTGCCAGCAGCTACGACTCCCACAACGACAATGAGCAGTTCTTC
CDR3aa: CASSYDSHNDNEQFF

d_gene: NA
v_gene: TRBV30
j_gene: TRBJ2-7
abundance: NA
CDR3nt: TGTGCCTGGAGTGTACGCAGCGACGAGCAGTACTTC
CDR3aa: CAWSVRSDEQYF

d_gene: TRBD2
v_gene: TRBV7-9
j_gene: TRBJ2-3
abundance: few
CDR3nt: TGTGCCAGCAGCCCTCGGCTAGCGGGGTTAGATACGCAGTATTTT
CDR3aa: CASSPRLAGLDTQYF

d_gene: TRBD1
v_gene: TRBV4-3
j_gene: TRBJ2-1
abundance: NA
CDR3nt: TGCGCCAGCAGAGACGGACAGGGCTACAATGAGCAGTTCTTC
CDR3aa: CASRDGQGYNEQFF

d_gene: TRBD1
v_gene: TRBV6-1
j_gene: TRBJ1-5
abundance: NA
CDR3nt: TGTGCCAGCAGCACAGGGGCCTTCAATCAGCCCCAGCATTTT
CDR3aa: CASSTGAFNQPQHF

d_gene: TRBD2
v_gene: TRBV5-4
j_gene: TRBJ2-1
abundance: NA
CDR3nt: TGTGCCAGCAGCTTGGACCCAGCGGGAGGATCAAATGAGCAGTTCTTC
CDR3aa: CASSLDPAGGSNEQFF

d_gene: NA
v_gene: TRBV7-9
j_gene: TRBJ1-1
abundance: NA
CDR3nt: TGTGCCAGCACCCCAGGGTCGTTAGACACTGAAGCTTTCTTT
CDR3aa: CASTPGSLDTEAFF

d_gene: NA
v_gene: TRBV2
j_gene: TRBJ1-6
abundance: NA
CDR3nt: TGTGCCAGCAGTGAGAACAGTGGAGGGAATTCACCCCTCCACTTT
CDR3aa: CASSENSGGNSPLHF

d_gene: NA
v_gene: TRBV18
j_gene: TRBJ1-3
abundance: NA
CDR3nt: TGTGCCAGCTCACCTCAAGCGCGGGGTAGATCTGGAAACACCATATATTTT
CDR3aa: CASSPQARGRSGNTIYF

d_gene: TRBD1
v_gene: TRBV7-6
j_gene: TRBJ2-2
abundance: NA
CDR3nt: TGTGCCAGCAGCAAGGGACAGGGGAAAGGCGGGGAGCTGTTTTTT
CDR3aa: CASSKGQGKGGELFF

d_gene: NA
v_gene: TRBV30
j_gene: TRBJ1-6
abundance: NA
CDR3nt: TGTGCCTGGAGTCGAGGAGGGGACCCTTATAATTCACCCCTCCACTTT
CDR3aa: CAWSRGGDPYNSPLHF

d_gene: TRBD2
v_gene: TRBV28
j_gene: TRBJ2-1
abundance: NA
CDR3nt: TGTGCCAGCAGTGACCCGGGAGCTAGCGGGTCTAGAGTCTCCTACAATGAGCAGTTCTTC
CDR3aa: CASSDPGASGSRVSYNEQFF

d_gene: NA
v_gene: TRBV6-5
j_gene: TRBJ2-1
abundance: NA
CDR3nt: TGTGCCAGCGGAACGGCCGCGGGCACCCCCTATGGGCAGTTCTTC
CDR3aa: CASGTAAGTPYGQFF

d_gene: NA
v_gene: TRBV9
j_gene: TRBJ2-5
abundance: NA
CDR3nt: TGTGCCAGCAGCGTAGCTAAGTTGGCCGGGGAGACCCAGTACTTC
CDR3aa: CASSVAKLAGETQYF

d_gene: TRBD2
v_gene: TRBV10-3
j_gene: TRBJ2-3
abundance: NA
CDR3nt: TGTGCCATCAGTGAGTCTCCAGCGGGGGTCAGCCCAGATACGCAGTATTTT
CDR3aa: CAISESPAGVSPDTQYF

d_gene: TRBD2
v_gene: TRBV5-5
j_gene: TRBJ2-5
abundance: NA
CDR3nt: TGTGCCAGCAGCTTGGGTGGGGGGGTAGAGACCCAGTACTTC
CDR3aa: CASSLGGGVETQYF

d_gene: NA
v_gene: TRBV7-9
j_gene: TRBJ1-1
abundance: NA
CDR3nt: TGTGCCAGCAGCCCCAAACAGGGAGACACTGAAGCTTTCTTT
CDR3aa: CASSPKQGDTEAFF